The rows below give T cell receptor beta chains drawn from one sample of a study of beta chain features in type 1 diabetes. The data were produced by immunoSEQ multiplex PCR, yet TCRdb's version contains in-frame clones alone and is incomplete. The sample has hundreds of thousands of clones; more than 13% are singletons. Input material: naive CD4+ T cells from blood. Source of these receptors: a young man with type 1 diabetes. Both conserved end residues are part of each CDR3. The order of the fields is J gene, V gene, CDR3 length, CDR3 protein.

>TRBJ1-1|TRBV27|13
CASSLTANTEAFF
>TRBJ2-7|TRBV30|14
CAWGSLFRSYEQYF
>TRBJ2-1|TRBV19|17
CASTPPRGRGLDNEQFF
>TRBJ2-7|TRBV27|13
CASSHRATYEQYF
>TRBJ1-2|TRBV5-6|14
CASRPIDSGRGYTF
>TRBJ1-5|TRBV29-1|13
CSVAGQVNQPQHF
>TRBJ1-1|TRBV28|15
CASRGRWRGRTEAFF
>TRBJ2-1|TRBV5-1|15
CASSPMLAGANEQFF
>TRBJ1-4|TRBV5-1|15
CASSLTTGGFEKLFF
>TRBJ2-1|TRBV5-1|14
CASSLQLDYNEQFF
>TRBJ2-1|TRBV6-5|15
CASSPQGAVANEQFF
>TRBJ2-3|TRBV4-2|17
CASSRGLAGVGTDTQYF
>TRBJ2-7|TRBV29-1|12
CSAGGGPDEQYF
>TRBJ2-7|TRBV28|14
CASSGQPSSYEQYF
>TRBJ1-3|TRBV7-9|13
CASSLPGRGTIYF
>TRBJ2-2|TRBV11-3|13
CASSWTYTGELFF
>TRBJ2-7|TRBV7-2|15
CASSTGGAIPYEQYF
>TRBJ2-7|TRBV9|15
CASSVDRGGPYEQYF
>TRBJ1-1|TRBV28|12
CASRLMNTEAFF
>TRBJ1-5|TRBV4-3|14
CASSPDSGNQPQHF
>TRBJ2-2|TRBV28|16
CASSLGGQANTGELFF
>TRBJ1-2|TRBV30|11
CAWTPREGYTF
>TRBJ1-1|TRBV30|12
CARSRDRVEAFF
>TRBJ1-2|TRBV30|13
CACGTAANYGYTF
>TRBJ1-2|TRBV5-1|12
CASSPGQDGYTF
>TRBJ1-3|TRBV30|15
CAWSMDGGPGNTIYF
>TRBJ1-4|TRBV23-1|14
CASSQPRGVGKLFF
>TRBJ1-4|TRBV6-5|12
CASSSDYEKLFF
>TRBJ1-3|TRBV27|14
CASRGPSSGNTIYF
>TRBJ2-3|TRBV5-1|14
CASSLGQGPDTQYF
>TRBJ2-4|TRBV5-4|14
CASSFLGSVDIQYF
>TRBJ2-7|TRBV7-9|12
CASSTEGYEQYF
>TRBJ2-5|TRBV18|15
CASSPMDGVRETQYF
>TRBJ1-1|TRBV2|13
CASSRAGDTEAFF
>TRBJ2-4|TRBV18|15
CASSRGTGGLNIQYF
>TRBJ2-2|TRBV27|14
CASSDRPFGGELFF
>TRBJ2-2|TRBV10-1|12
CASRRSTGELFF
>TRBJ1-1|TRBV2|11
CASRREAEAFF
>TRBJ1-2|TRBV28|14
CASSLGGSRGSYTF
>TRBJ2-2|TRBV6-1|15
CASTLTGANTGELFF